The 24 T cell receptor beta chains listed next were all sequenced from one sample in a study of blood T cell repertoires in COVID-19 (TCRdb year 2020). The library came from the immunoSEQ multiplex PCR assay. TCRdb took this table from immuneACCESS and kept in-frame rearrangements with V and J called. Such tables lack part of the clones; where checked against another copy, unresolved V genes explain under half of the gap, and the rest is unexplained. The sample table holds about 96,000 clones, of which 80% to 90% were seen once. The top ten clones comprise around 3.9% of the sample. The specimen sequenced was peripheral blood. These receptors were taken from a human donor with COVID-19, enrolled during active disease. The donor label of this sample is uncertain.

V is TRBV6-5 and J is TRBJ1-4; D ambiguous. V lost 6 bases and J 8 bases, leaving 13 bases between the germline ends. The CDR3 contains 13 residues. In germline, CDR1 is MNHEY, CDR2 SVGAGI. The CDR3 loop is CASSRGRGEKLFF. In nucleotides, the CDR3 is TGTGCCAGCAGCCGCGGTCGAGGGGAAAAACTGTTTTTT.

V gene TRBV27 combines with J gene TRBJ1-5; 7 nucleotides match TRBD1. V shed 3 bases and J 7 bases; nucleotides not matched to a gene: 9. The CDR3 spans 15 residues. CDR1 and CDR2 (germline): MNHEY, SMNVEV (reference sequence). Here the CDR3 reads CASSFYYTGAQPQHF. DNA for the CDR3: TGTGCCAGCAGTTTTTATTACACAGGGGCCCAGCCCCAGCATTTT.

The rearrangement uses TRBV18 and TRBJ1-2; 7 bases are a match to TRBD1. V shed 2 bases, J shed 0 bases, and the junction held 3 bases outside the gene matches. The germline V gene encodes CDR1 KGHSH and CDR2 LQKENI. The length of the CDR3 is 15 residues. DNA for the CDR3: TGTGCCAGCTCACCAACAGGGACAGCTAACTATGGCTACACCTTC. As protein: CASSPTGTANYGYTF.

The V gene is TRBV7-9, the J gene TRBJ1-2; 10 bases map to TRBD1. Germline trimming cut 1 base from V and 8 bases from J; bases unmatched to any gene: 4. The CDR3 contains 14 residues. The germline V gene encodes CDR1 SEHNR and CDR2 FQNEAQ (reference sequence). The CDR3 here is CASSLGQGARGYTF. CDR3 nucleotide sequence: TGTGCCAGCAGCTTAGGACAGGGGGCGCGAGGCTACACCTTC.

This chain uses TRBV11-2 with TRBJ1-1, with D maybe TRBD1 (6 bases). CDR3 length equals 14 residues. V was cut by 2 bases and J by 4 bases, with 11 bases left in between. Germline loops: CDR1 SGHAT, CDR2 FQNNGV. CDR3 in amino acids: CASSLTTGPTEAFF. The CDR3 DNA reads TGTGCCAGCAGCTTAACTACAGGGCCCACTGAAGCTTTCTTT. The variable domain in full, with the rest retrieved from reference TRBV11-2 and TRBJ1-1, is EAGVAQSPRYKIIEKRQSVAFWCNPISGHATLYWYQQILGQGPKLLIQFQNNGVVDDSQLPKDRFSAERLKGVDSTLKIQPAKLEDSAVYLCASSLTTGPTEAFFGQGTRLTVV.

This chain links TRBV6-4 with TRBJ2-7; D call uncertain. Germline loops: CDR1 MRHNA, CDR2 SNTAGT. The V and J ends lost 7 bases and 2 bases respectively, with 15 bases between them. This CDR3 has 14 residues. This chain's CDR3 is CASTQSSQAYEQYF. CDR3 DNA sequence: TGTGCCAGCACCCAGTCCTCTCAGGCCTACGAGCAGTACTTC.

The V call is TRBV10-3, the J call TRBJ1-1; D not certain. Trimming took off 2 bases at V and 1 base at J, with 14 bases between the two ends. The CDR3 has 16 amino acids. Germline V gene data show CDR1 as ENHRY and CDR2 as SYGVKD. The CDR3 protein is CAISEPNPVANTEAFF. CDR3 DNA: TGTGCCATCAGTGAGCCAAATCCAGTAGCGAACACTGAAGCTTTCTTT.

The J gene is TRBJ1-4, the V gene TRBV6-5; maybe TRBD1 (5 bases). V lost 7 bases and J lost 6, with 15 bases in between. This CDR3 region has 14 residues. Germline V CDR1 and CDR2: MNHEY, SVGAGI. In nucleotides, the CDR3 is TGTGCCAGCACCGAAGGGGCCCTCGATGAAAAACTGTTTTTT. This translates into CASTEGALDEKLFF.

In DNA, the CDR3 is TGTGCCAGCAGCCCAATACCCTGGGACATCGGTCACGAGCAGTACTTC. Translated: CASSPIPWDIGHEQYF. The chain has TRBV7-9 and TRBJ2-7; perhaps TRBD1 as D (6 bases). The length of the CDR3 is 16 residues. Germline V lookup: CDR1 SEHNR, CDR2 FQNEAQ (reference sequence). Trimming took off 5 bases at V and 5 bases at J, with 22 bases between the two ends.

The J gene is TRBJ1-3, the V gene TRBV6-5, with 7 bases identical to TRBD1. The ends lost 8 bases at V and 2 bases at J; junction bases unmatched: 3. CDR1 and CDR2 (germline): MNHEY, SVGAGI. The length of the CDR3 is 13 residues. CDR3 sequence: CASLRGPGNTIYF. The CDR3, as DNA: TGTGCCAGCCTAAGGGGGCCTGGAAACACCATATATTTT.

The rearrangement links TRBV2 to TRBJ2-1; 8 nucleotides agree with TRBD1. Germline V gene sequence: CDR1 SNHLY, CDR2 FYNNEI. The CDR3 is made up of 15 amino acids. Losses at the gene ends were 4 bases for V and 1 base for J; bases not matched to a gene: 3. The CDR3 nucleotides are TGTGCCAGCAGTGTAGACAGGGGTTCCTACAATGAGCAGTTCTTC. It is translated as CASSVDRGSYNEQFF.

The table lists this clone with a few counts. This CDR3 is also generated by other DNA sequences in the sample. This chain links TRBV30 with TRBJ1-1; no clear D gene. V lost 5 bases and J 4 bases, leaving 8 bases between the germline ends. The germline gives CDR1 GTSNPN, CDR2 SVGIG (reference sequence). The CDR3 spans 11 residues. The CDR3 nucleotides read TGTGCCTGGGCGAGAGGCACTGAAGCTTTCTTT. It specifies CAWARGTEAFF.

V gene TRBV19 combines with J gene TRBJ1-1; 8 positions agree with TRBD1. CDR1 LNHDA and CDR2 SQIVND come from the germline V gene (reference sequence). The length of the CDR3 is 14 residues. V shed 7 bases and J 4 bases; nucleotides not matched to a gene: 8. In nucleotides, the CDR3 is TGTGCCAGTACCCAGACAGGGGTGGGCACTGAAGCTTTCTTT. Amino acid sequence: CASTQTGVGTEAFF.

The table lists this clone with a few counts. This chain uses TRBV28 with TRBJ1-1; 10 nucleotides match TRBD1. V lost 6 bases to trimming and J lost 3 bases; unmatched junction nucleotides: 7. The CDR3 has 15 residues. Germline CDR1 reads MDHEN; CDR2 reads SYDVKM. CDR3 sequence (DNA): TGTGCCAGCAGCCGTGGACAGGGGGTCTACACTGAAGCTTTCTTT. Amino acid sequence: CASSRGQGVYTEAFF.

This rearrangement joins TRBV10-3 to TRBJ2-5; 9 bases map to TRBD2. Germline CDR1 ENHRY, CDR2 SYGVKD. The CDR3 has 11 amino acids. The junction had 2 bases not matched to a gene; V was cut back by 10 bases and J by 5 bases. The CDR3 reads CATGLAETQYF. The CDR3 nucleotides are TGTGCCACCGGACTAGCGGAGACCCAGTACTTC.

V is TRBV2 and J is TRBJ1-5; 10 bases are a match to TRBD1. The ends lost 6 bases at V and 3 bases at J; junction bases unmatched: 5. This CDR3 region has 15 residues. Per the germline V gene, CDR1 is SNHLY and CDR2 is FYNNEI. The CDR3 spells CASRPDRGINQPQHF. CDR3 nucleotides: TGTGCCAGCAGACCGGACAGGGGGATCAATCAGCCCCAGCATTTT. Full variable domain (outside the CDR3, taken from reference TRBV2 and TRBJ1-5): EPEVTQTPSHQVTQMGQEVILRCVPISNHLYFYWYRQILGQKVEFLVSFYNNEISEKSEIFDDQFSVERPDGSNFTLKIRSTKLEDSAMYFCASRPDRGINQPQHFGDGTRLSIL.

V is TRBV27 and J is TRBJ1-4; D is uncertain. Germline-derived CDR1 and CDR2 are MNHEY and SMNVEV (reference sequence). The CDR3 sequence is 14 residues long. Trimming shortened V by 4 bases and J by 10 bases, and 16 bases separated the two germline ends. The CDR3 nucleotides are TGTGCCAGCAGTTCCGGGAATTTTCGAGGAAAACTGTTTTTT. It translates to CASSSGNFRGKLFF.

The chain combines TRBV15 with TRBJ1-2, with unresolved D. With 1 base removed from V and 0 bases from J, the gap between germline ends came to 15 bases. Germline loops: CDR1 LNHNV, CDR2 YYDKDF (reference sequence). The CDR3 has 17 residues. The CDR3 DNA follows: TGTGCCACCAGCAGAGGAAAAGTCAGTCTTTCTAACTATGGCTACACCTTC. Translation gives CATSRGKVSLSNYGYTF. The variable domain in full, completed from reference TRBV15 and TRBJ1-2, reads DAMVIQNPRYQVTQFGKPVTLSCSQTLNHNVMYWYQQKSSQAPKLLFHYYDKDFNNEADTPDNFQSRRPNTSFCFLDIRSPGLGDTAMYLCATSRGKVSLSNYGYTFGSGTRLTVV.

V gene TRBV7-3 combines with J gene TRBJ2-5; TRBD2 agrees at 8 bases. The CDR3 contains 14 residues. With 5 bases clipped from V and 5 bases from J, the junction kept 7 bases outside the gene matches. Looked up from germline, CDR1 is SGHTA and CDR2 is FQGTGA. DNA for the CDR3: TGTGCCAGCAGCCCGGGGGGGGCTAGGGAGACCCAGTACTTC. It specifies CASSPGGARETQYF.

The CDR3 bases are TGTGCCAGCAGCCAACAGGGTGGGTATGGCTACACCTTC. Amino acid sequence: CASSQQGGYGYTF. J is TRBJ1-2 and V is TRBV5-6; maybe TRBD1 (6 bases). V lost 4 bases and J lost 5, with 12 bases in between. Per the germline V gene, CDR1 is SGHDT and CDR2 is YYEEEE. This CDR3 comprises 13 residues.

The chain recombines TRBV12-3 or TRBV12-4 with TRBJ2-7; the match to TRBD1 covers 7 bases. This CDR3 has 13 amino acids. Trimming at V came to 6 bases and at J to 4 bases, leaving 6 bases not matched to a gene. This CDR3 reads CASSREQGYEQYF. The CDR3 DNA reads TGTGCCAGCAGCCGCGAACAGGGGTACGAGCAGTACTTC.

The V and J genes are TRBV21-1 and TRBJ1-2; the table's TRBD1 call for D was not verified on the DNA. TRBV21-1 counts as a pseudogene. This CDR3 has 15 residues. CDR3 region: CASSTRDSLLYGYTF. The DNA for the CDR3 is TGTGCCAGCAGCACAAGGGACAGCCTCCTTTATGGCTACACCTTC.

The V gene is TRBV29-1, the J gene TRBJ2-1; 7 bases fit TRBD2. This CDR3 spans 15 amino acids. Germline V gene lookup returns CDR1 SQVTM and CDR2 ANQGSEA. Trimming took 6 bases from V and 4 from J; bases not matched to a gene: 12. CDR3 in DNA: TGCAGCGTGGATAGCGGGTTTCGAGGGTACAATGAGCAGTTCTTC. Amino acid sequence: CSVDSGFRGYNEQFF.

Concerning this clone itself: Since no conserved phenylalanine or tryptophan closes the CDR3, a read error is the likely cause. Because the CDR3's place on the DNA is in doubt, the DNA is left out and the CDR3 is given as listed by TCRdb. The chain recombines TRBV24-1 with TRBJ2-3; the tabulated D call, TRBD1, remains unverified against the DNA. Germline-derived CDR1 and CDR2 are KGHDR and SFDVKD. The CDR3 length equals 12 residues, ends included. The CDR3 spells CATSDRTGYQTL.